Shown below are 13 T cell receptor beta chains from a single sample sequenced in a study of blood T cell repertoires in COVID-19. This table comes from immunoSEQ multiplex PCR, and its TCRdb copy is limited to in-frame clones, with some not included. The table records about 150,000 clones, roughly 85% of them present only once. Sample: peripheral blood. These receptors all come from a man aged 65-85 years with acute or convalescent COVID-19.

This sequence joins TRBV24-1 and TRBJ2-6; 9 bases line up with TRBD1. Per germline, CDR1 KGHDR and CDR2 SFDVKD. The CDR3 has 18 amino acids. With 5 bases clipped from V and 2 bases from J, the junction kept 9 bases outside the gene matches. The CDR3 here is CATSGAGQGPTGANVLTF. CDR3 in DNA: TGTGCCACCAGTGGTGCGGGACAGGGACCGACTGGGGCCAACGTCCTGACTTTC.

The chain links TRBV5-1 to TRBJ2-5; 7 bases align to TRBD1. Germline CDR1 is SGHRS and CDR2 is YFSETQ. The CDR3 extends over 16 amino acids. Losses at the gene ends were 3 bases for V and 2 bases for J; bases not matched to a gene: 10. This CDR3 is CASSSKRDSHQETQYF. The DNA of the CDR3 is TGCGCCAGCAGCTCAAAACGGGACAGTCATCAAGAGACCCAGTACTTC.

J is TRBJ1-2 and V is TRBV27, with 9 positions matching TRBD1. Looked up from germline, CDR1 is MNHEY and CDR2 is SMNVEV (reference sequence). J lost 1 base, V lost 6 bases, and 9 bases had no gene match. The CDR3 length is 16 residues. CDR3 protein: CASSPLTGGLNYGYTF. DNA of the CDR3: TGTGCCAGCAGCCCTCTTACAGGGGGCCTTAACTATGGCTACACCTTC.

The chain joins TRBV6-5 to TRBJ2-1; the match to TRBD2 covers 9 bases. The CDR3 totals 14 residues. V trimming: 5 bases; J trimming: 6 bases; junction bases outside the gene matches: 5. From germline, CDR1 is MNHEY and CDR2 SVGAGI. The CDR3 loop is CASSRREGSNEQFF. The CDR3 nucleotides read TGTGCCAGCAGTAGGCGGGAGGGAAGCAATGAGCAGTTCTTC.

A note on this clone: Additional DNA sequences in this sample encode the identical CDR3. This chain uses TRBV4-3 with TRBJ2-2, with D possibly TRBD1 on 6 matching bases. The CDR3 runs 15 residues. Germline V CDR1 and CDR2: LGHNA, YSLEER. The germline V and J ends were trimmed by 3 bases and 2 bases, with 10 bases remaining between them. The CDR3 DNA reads TGCGCCAGCAGCCAGTCGGGACACAACACCGGGGAGCTGTTTTTT. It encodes CASSQSGHNTGELFF.

CDR3 in amino acids: CASSDRLRAGGIQETQYF. CDR3 coding DNA: TGTGCCAGCAGTGATCGGTTGCGAGCGGGAGGGATCCAAGAGACCCAGTACTTC. V and J are TRBV2 and TRBJ2-5; TRBD2 matches 10 bases. The CDR3 is 18 residues long. The germline gives CDR1 SNHLY, CDR2 FYNNEI. With 3 bases clipped from V and 1 base from J, the junction kept 11 bases outside the gene matches.

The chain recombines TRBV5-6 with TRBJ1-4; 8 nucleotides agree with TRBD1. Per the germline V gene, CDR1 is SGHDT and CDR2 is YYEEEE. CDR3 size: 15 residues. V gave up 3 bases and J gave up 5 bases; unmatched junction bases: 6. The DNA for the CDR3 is TGTGCCAGCAGCTCCCGGGACAGGTCAAATGAAAAACTGTTTTTT. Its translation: CASSSRDRSNEKLFF.

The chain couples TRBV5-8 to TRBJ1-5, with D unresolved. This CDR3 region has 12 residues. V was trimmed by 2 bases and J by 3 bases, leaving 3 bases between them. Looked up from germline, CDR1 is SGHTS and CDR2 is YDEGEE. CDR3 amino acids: CASSFSNQPQHF. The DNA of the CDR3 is TGTGCCAGCAGCTTCTCCAATCAGCCCCAGCATTTT.

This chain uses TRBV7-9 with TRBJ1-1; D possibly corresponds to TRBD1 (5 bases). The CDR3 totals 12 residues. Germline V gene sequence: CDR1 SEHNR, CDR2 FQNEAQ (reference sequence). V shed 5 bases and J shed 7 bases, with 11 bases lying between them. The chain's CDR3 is CASSTTVLEAFF. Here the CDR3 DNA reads TGTGCCAGCAGCACGACAGTACTTGAAGCTTTCTTT. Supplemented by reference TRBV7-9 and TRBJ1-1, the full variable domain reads DTGVSQNPRHKITKRGQNVTFRCDPISEHNRLYWYRQTLGQGPEFLTYFQNEAQLEKSRLLSDRFSAERPKGSFSTLEIQRTEQGDSAMYLCASSTTVLEAFFGQGTRLTVV.

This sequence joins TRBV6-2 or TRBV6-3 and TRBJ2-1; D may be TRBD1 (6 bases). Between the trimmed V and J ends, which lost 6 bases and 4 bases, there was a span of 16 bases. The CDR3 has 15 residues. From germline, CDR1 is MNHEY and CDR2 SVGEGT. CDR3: CASSTRGQGYNEQFF. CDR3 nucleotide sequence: TGTGCCAGCAGCACCCGGGGACAAGGTTACAATGAGCAGTTCTTC.

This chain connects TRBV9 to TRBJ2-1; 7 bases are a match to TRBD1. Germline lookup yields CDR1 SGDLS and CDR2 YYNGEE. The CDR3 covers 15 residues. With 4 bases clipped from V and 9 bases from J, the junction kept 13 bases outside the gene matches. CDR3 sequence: CASSPRTGPTLEQFF. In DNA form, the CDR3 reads TGTGCCAGCAGCCCGCGGACAGGCCCGACACTTGAGCAGTTCTTC.

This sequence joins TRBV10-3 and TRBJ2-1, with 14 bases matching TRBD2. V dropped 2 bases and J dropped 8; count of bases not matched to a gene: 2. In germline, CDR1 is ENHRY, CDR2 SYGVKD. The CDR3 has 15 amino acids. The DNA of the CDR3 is TGTGCCATCAGTGAGCCGACTAGCGGGAGGGATGAGCAGTTCTTC. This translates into CAISEPTSGRDEQFF.

For the CDR3, the DNA is TGCGCCAGCAGCTTGGGACTAGCGGGAGGGCCAGGTAGGCTCGCCGGCACAGATACGCAGTATTTT. This sequence encodes CASSLGLAGGPGRLAGTDTQYF. The chain combines TRBV5-1 with TRBJ2-3, with 14 positions matching TRBD2. CDR3 size: 22 residues. Germline CDR1 and CDR2: SGHRS and YFSETQ. The J segment lost 1 base and the V segment lost 0 bases, leaving 16 bases of the junction unmatched.